The T cell receptor beta chain under discussion was sequenced for a study of low-dose radiotherapy and immunotherapy resistance in tumors. The time point: before trial treatment. The CDR3 is 14 residues long. Per the germline V gene, CDR1 is LGHDT and CDR2 is YNNKEL (reference sequence). The V end lost 0 bases, the J end lost 2 bases, and 5 bases lay between the germline ends. This clonotype was seen repeatedly, ten times or more. TCRs were amplified for roughly 22 PCR cycles with a constant-region primer and V-primer adapter. One entry per CDR3 protein, called by TCRdb with MiXCR from the reads. The table shows about 50,000 distinct CDR3 sequences, with around 11% occurring only once.

The chain recombines TRBV3-1 with TRBJ1-3, with D uncertain. Sample: PBMCs, taken before treatment. The TCR comes from a female donor with ovarian cancer. The DNA for the CDR3 is TGTGCCAGCAGCCAAGATTGGACTGGAAACACCATATATTTT. The encoded protein is CASSQDWTGNTIYF.